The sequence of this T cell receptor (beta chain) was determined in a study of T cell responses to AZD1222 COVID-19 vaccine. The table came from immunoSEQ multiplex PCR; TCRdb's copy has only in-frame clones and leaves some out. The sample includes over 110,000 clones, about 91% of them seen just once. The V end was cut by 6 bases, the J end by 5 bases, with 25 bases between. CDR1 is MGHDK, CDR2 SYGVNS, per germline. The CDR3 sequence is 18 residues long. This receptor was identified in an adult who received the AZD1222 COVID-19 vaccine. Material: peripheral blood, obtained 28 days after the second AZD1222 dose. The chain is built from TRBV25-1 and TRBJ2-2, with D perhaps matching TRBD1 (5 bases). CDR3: CASSPISPPGILTGELFF. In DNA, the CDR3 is TGTGCCAGCAGCCCAATAAGTCCTCCAGGGATTTTGACCGGGGAGCTGTTTTTT.